This T cell receptor beta chain was observed in a study of cytomegalovirus exposure and HLA in healthy donors. The CDR3 runs 12 residues. V was shortened by 1 base and J by 3 bases, with 4 bases between the two germline ends. Germline CDR1 and CDR2: SGHDT and YYEEEE. Both 60 Vbeta primers and 13 Jbeta primers went into the PCR. Clones were read by immunoSEQ multiplex PCR, and TCRdb kept only the in-frame ones, dropping some. The sample lists approximately 180,000 clones, 75% to 85% seen once, with around 3.5% in the top ten. Sequenced sample: PBMCs. The source is a woman aged 60-70 years in good health and CMV-seropositive. The rearrangement joins TRBV5-6 to TRBJ1-2; D ambiguous. DNA of the CDR3: TGTGCCAGCAGCTTGATAGACTATGGCTACACCTTC. Its translation: CASSLIDYGYTF.